Listed below are T cell receptor beta chains from one sample, sequenced in a study of T cell changes during pregnancy in multiple sclerosis. Clones were sequenced by immunoSEQ multiplex PCR, and TCRdb holds only the in-frame ones, with some missing. Counted here are around 53,000 clones, roughly nine tenths occurring once; the ten biggest clones make up 2.5% to 3.5%. The sample in question was CD8+ T cells from peripheral blood mononuclear cells, obtained before pregnancy. Source of these receptors: a female donor with multiple sclerosis, enrolled in a pregnancy study. The CDR3 runs from the conserved cysteine through the conserved F or W. The order of the fields is J gene, D gene, V gene, CDR3 protein. The D gene is left open where the match is weak.

j_call: TRBJ2-4; d_call: TRBD2; v_call: TRBV7-9; cdr3_aa: CASSPDTSDLAKNIQYF
j_call: TRBJ1-1; d_call: NA; v_call: TRBV7-2; cdr3_aa: CASSLGATEAFF
j_call: TRBJ2-7; d_call: NA; v_call: TRBV7-2; cdr3_aa: CASSLVEQYF
j_call: TRBJ1-2; d_call: TRBD1; v_call: TRBV6-5; cdr3_aa: CASSPGQGNYGYTF
j_call: TRBJ1-6; d_call: NA; v_call: TRBV6-5; cdr3_aa: CASSRTLGNSPLHF
j_call: TRBJ2-2; d_call: NA; v_call: TRBV7-9; cdr3_aa: CASSFRDRPTGELFF
j_call: TRBJ1-3; d_call: NA; v_call: TRBV4-1; cdr3_aa: CASSPGDTDSGNTIYF
j_call: TRBJ2-4; d_call: TRBD1; v_call: TRBV5-8; cdr3_aa: CASSLDQGVYIQYF
j_call: TRBJ1-4; d_call: TRBD1; v_call: TRBV28; cdr3_aa: CASLDDRGHRFVEKLFF
j_call: TRBJ1-5; d_call: NA; v_call: TRBV7-2; cdr3_aa: CASSVREGGNQPQHF
j_call: TRBJ1-2; d_call: NA; v_call: TRBV5-6; cdr3_aa: CASSSRGGNYGYTF
j_call: TRBJ2-2; d_call: TRBD1; v_call: TRBV2; cdr3_aa: CASSETGDRYTGELFF
j_call: TRBJ2-7; d_call: NA; v_call: TRBV6-6; cdr3_aa: CASSPLTDYEQYF
j_call: TRBJ2-3; d_call: NA; v_call: TRBV10-3; cdr3_aa: CAITQLEGARTDTQYF
j_call: TRBJ2-2; d_call: NA; v_call: TRBV6-4; cdr3_aa: CASSDRSRDTGELFF
j_call: TRBJ1-6; d_call: TRBD1; v_call: TRBV29-1; cdr3_aa: CSVLTGEPNSPLHF